The sequence of this T cell receptor beta chain was determined in a study of T cell responses to AZD1222 COVID-19 vaccine. Study-level results: Nearly half of spike-specific TCRs reportedly target unmutated variant regions. Along spike, vaccine-associated CD4 TCRs were found throughout, with dominance at 160-218 and 743-854.

About this clone itself: Its antigen is unidentified.

The table came from immunoSEQ multiplex PCR; TCRdb's copy has only in-frame clones and leaves some out. The table lists roughly 150,000 clones, approximately 91% of them singletons. Germline values: CDR1 SGHRS, CDR2 YFSETQ. The V and J ends lost 0 bases and 4 bases respectively, with 7 bases between them. This CDR3 is 13 amino acids long. The receptor was derived from an adult who received the AZD1222 COVID-19 vaccine. The source was peripheral blood, collected 28 days after the second AZD1222 dose. This chain joins TRBV5-1 and TRBJ2-5; D remains ambiguous. The CDR3 nucleotides read TGCGCCAGCAGCTTGGGGGTAGGAGAGACCCAGTACTTC. It codes for CASSLGVGETQYF. Complete variable domain (other parts from reference TRBV5-1 and TRBJ2-5): KAGVTQTPRYLIKTRGQQVTLSCSPISGHRSVSWYQQTPGQGLQFLFEYFSETQRNKGNFPGRFSGRQFSNSRSEMNVSTLELGDSALYLCASSLGVGETQYFGPGTRLLVL.